This T cell receptor beta chain is from a study of blood T cell repertoires in COVID-19. Study overall: Samples came from the United States, Italy and Spain, spanning acute and convalescent COVID-19.

Enrolment of Seattle patients took place during active infection, and they were followed longitudinally. Using immunoSEQ multiplex PCR, the repertoire was profiled, and TCRdb retains in-frame clones only, with some absent. The sample consists of about 170,000 clones, roughly nine tenths of them appearing once. This CDR3 has 17 residues. V lost 5 bases and J lost 0; bases outside the gene matches: 6. Germline V gene lookup returns CDR1 SNHLY and CDR2 FYNNEI. This receptor was identified in an older woman with COVID-19, enrolled during active disease. This rearrangement joins TRBV2 to TRBJ1-5; 11 bases align to TRBD1. The specimen was peripheral blood. CDR3 in amino acids: CASSSGTGGYSNQPQHF. The CDR3 nucleotides are TGTGCCAGCAGTTCCGGGACAGGGGGTTATAGCAATCAGCCCCAGCATTTT.